The present T cell receptor beta chain was sequenced within a study of glioma-infiltrating T cells. General study findings and limits: Above-expected tissue-blood divergence occurred in all gliomas, most in low-grade ones.

The V gene lost 4 bases and the J gene lost 3 bases, with 15 bases spanning the gap. The CDR3 contains 15 residues. CDR1 MGHRA and CDR2 YSYEKL come from the germline V gene. TCR alpha and beta CDR3 regions were amplified from RNA using iRepertoire nested multiplex PCR. Tissue mRNA or PBMC total RNA, about 90-450 ng, went into one-step reverse transcription and amplification. One entry per CDR3 protein, called by TCRdb with MiXCR from the multiplex PCR reads. This table has about 180,000 distinct CDR3 sequences, around 40% appearing once. As concerns this clonotype: Its antigen is unidentified.

This sequence originates from a human donor with low-grade glioma or glioblastoma, undergoing nonglioma brain surgery, or in good health (not recorded which). V gene TRBV4-1 combines with J gene TRBJ2-5, with D tentatively TRBD2 (7 bases). The material sequenced was glioma tissue, nonneoplastic brain tissue, or PBMCs (not recorded which). CDR3 nucleotide sequence: TGCGCCAGCAGCCCTGGAGGGGGAGGGAAAGAGACCCAGTACTTC. Translated: CASSPGGGGKETQYF.